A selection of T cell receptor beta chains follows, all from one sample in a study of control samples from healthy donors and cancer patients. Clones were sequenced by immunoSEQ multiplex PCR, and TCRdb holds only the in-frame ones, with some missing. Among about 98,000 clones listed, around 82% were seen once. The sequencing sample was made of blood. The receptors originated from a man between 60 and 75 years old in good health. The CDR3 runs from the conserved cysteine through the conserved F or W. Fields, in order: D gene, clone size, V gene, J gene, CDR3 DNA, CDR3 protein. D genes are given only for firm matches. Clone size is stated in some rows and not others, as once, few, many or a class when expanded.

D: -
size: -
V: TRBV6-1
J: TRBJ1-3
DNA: TGTGCCAGCAGTGACAACCACGGGGCTGGAAACACCATATATTTT
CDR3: CASSDNHGAGNTIYF

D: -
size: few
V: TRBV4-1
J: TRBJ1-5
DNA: TGCGCCAGCAGCCTTGTCGACCGCGGGGGTCAGCCCCAGCATTTT
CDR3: CASSLVDRGGQPQHF

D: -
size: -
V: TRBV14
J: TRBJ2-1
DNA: TGTGCCAGCAGCCCGGGGGAGACAGTGTCATACTACAATGAGCAGTTCTTC
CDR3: CASSPGETVSYYNEQFF

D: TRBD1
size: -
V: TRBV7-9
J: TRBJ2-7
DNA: TGTGCCAGCAGCCCTCCGGGGACAGGCGCCTACGAGCAGTACTTC
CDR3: CASSPPGTGAYEQYF

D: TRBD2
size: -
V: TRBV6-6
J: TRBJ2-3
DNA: TGTGCCAGCAGTTTGGGACTAGCGGGGGACACAGATACGCAGTATTTT
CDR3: CASSLGLAGDTDTQYF

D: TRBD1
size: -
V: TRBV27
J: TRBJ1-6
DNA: TGTGCCAGCAGTTCCCGGGACAGGGGTTATTCACCCCTCCACTTT
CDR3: CASSSRDRGYSPLHF

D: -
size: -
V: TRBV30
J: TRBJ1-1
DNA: TGTGGCGCGGAGCAGGCTGCGACTGAAGCTTTCTTT
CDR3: CGAEQAATEAFF

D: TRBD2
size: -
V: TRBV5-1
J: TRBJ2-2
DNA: TGCGCCAGCATCGCGGGAGGGCGCGGCACCGGGGAGCTGTTTTTT
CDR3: CASIAGGRGTGELFF

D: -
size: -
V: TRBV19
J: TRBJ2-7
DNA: TGTGCCAGTAGCATTGGGGGGAATTACTACGAGCAGTACTTC
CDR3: CASSIGGNYYEQYF

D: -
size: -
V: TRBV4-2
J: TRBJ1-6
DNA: TGTGCCAGCAGCCAGGCGGGAAGCACCTATAATTCACCCCTCCACTTT
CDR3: CASSQAGSTYNSPLHF

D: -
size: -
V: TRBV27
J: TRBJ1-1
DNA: TGTGCCAGCAGTTTGGGGGTGGCCACTGAAGCTTTCTTT
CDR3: CASSLGVATEAFF

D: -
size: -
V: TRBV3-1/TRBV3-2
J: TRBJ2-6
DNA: TGTGCCAGCAGCCAAGGAGGGTCTGGGGCCAACGTCCTGACTTTC
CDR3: CASSQGGSGANVLTF

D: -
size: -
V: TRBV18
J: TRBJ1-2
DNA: TGTGCCAGCTCACCAGGGGTAGAGTATGGCTACACCTTC
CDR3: CASSPGVEYGYTF

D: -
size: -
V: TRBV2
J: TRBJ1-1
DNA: TGTGCCAGCAGTGAAAACGGCAGATTGAACACTGAAGCTTTCTTT
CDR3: CASSENGRLNTEAFF

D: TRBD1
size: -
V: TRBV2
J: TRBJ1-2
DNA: TGTGCCAGTGACCATGACAGGGGGCGCAACTATGGCTACACCTTC
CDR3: CASDHDRGRNYGYTF

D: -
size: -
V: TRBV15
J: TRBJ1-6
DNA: TGTGCCACCAGCAGAGATGGTCGGGGGAATTCACCCCTCCACTTT
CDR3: CATSRDGRGNSPLHF

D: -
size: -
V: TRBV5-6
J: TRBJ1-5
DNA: TGTGCCAGCACCTCGGTCCGAACGGGCAATCAGCCCCAGCATTTT
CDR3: CASTSVRTGNQPQHF

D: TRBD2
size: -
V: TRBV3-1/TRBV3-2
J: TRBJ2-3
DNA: TGTGCCAGCAGCCAAGCCTTCGCTAGCGGGTTTAGCACAGATACGCAGTATTTT
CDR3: CASSQAFASGFSTDTQYF

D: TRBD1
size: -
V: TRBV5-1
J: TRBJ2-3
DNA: TGCGCCAGCAGCCCAAGACAGGGGGGTTTGACAGATACGCAGTATTTT
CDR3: CASSPRQGGLTDTQYF

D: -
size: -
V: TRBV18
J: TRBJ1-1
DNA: TGTGCCAGCTCACCACCGGGTTTGAACACTGAAGCTTTCTTT
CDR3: CASSPPGLNTEAFF

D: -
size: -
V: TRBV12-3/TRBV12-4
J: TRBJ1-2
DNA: TGTGCCAGCAGCGGCCCAGGGGAGGGCGGCTACACCTTC
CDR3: CASSGPGEGGYTF

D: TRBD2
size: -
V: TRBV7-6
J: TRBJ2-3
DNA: TGTGCCAGCAGCTCGGGACTACTGTATGGGACAGATACGCAGTATTTT
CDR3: CASSSGLLYGTDTQYF

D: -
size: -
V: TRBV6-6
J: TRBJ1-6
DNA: TGTGCCAGCAGTCAGGCCCCCGGCCGGAGATTGAGCTCCTATAATTCACCCCTCCACTTT
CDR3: CASSQAPGRRLSSYNSPLHF

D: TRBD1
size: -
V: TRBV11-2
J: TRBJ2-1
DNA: TGTGCCAGCAGCTTAGCCGTGACAGGGAGCTCCTACAATGAGCAGTTCTTC
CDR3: CASSLAVTGSSYNEQFF

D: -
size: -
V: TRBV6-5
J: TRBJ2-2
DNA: TGTGCCAGCAGTTACCAGGGGACGGGCCCCGGGGAGCTGTTTTTT
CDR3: CASSYQGTGPGELFF

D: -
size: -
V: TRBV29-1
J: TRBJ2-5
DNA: TGCAGCGTTGGGCTCGATGGGGGCGCGGAGACCCAGTACTTC
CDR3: CSVGLDGGAETQYF

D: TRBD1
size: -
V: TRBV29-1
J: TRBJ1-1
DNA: TGCAGCGCATCTAACAGGGGAGAAGCTTTCTTT
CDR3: CSASNRGEAFF

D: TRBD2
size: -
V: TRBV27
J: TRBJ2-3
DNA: TGTGCCAGCAGTCCGATAGCGGGAGAAACAGATACGCAGTATTTT
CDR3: CASSPIAGETDTQYF

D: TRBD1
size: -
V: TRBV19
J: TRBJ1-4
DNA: TGTGCCAGTAGTAGGGGGACAGGGGACAGCGAAAAACTGTTTTTT
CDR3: CASSRGTGDSEKLFF

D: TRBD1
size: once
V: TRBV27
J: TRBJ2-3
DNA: TGTGCCAGCAGTCCTGTACCGGGACAGGGCACAGATACGCAGTATTTT
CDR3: CASSPVPGQGTDTQYF

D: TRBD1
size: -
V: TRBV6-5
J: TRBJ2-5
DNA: TGTGCCAGCAGTTACACTGGACAGGGGGCCGAGACCCAGTACTTC
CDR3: CASSYTGQGAETQYF

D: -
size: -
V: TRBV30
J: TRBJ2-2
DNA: TGTGCCTGGAGTGTGGCAAGGGAAGGGCTGTTTTTT
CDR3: CAWSVAREGLFF

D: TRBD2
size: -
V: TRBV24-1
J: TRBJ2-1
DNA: TGTGCCACCAGTGACCCCAGCGGGGCGTTACACAATGAGCAGTTCTTC
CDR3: CATSDPSGALHNEQFF

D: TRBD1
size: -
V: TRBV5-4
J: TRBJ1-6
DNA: TGTGCCAGGGGTAGGGGGACAGATAATTCACCCCTCCACTTT
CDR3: CARGRGTDNSPLHF

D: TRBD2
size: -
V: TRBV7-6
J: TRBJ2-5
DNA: TGTGCCAGCAGCTTAGAATTCTATCCGGGACTACAAGAGACCCAGTACTTC
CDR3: CASSLEFYPGLQETQYF

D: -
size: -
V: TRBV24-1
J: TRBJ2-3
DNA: TGTGCCACCAGTGATCCGCTGGGGGACCGCAAAGATACGCAGTATTTT
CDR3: CATSDPLGDRKDTQYF

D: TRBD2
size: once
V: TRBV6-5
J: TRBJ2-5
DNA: TGTGCCAGCGGGGGACTAGCGGGGGGTACGGAGACCCAGTACTTC
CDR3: CASGGLAGGTETQYF

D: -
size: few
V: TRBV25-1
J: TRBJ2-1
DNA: TGTGCCAGCAGTGACCAGTCTAGTATCTACAATGAGCAGTTCTTC
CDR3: CASSDQSSIYNEQFF

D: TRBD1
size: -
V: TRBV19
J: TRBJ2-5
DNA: TGTGCCAGTAGTTCCGGGACAGGGGCCTGGGAGACCCAGTACTTC
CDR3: CASSSGTGAWETQYF

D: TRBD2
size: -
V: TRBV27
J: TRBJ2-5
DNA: TGTGCCAGCAGTTTATCGAAACTAGCGGGAGGGGGAGAGACCCAGTACTTC
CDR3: CASSLSKLAGGGETQYF

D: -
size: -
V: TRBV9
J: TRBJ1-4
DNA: TGTGCCAGCAGCGTAGGGGGAGATGCAACTAATGAAAAACTGTTTTTT
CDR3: CASSVGGDATNEKLFF

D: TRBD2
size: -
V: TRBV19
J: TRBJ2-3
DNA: TGTGCCAGTAATCCGGTGGGGGGGAGGACAGATACGCAGTATTTT
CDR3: CASNPVGGRTDTQYF

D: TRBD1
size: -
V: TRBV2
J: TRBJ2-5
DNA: TGTGCCAGCAGTGGCCAGGGGGTCGGAGAGACCCAGTACTTC
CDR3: CASSGQGVGETQYF

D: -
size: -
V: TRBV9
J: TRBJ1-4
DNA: TGTGCCAGCAGCTTACAGGGTAATAATGAAAAACTGTTTTTT
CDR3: CASSLQGNNEKLFF

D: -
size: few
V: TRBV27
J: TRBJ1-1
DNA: TGTGCCAGCCGGCTTCGGGAGAGGAACACTGAAGCTTTCTTT
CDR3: CASRLRERNTEAFF

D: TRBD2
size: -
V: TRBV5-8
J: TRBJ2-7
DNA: TGTGCCAGCAGCTTAATAGCGGGAGCCCCTTCCGAGCAGTACTTC
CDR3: CASSLIAGAPSEQYF

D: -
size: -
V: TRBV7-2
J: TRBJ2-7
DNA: TGTGCCAGCAGTCTAAGCAACGTGTACGAGCAGTACTTC
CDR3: CASSLSNVYEQYF

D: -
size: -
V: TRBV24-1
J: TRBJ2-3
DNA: TGTGCCACCAGTGATTTGAATGAGGTAGATACGCAGTATTTT
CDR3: CATSDLNEVDTQYF

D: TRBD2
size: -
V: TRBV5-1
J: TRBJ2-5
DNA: TGCGCCAGCAGCTTTAGCGGGGATGGAGAGACCCAGTACTTC
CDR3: CASSFSGDGETQYF

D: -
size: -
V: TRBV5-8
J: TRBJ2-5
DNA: TGTGCCAGCAGCCCCGGCAGGCCCCAGGGAGAGACCCAGTACTTC
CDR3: CASSPGRPQGETQYF

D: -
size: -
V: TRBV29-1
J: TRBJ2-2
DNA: TGCAGCGTTGAAGTAGGGTCGGACACCGGGGAGCTGTTTTTT
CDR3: CSVEVGSDTGELFF

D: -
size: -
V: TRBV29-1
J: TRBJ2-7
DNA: TGCAGCGTCATCGCAGCCGGGACGAGACCCTACGAGCAGTACTTC
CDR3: CSVIAAGTRPYEQYF

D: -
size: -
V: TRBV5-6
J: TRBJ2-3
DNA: TGTGCCAGCAGCCCTACCAGTGGGCCAGATACGCAGTATTTT
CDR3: CASSPTSGPDTQYF